The clone carrying this T cell receptor beta chain was seen a handful of times. What it binds is not known. The record originates from a study of beta chain features in type 1 diabetes. Germline values: CDR1 LNHNV, CDR2 YYDKDF (reference sequence). V gave up 3 bases and J gave up 2 bases; unmatched junction bases: 3. The CDR3 length is 15 residues. Reverse transcription of all isolated RNA meant that expressed TCRB transcripts were sequenced. Data came from immunoSEQ multiplex PCR; TCRdb stores just in-frame clones and leaves some out. The sample lists approximately 300,000 clones, approximately 9.9% seen once, with 0.015% in the top ten. The study, taken as a whole, reports: A closer apparent resemblance between naive, central memory and Treg TCRB repertoires was seen in patients than in healthy donors.

CD4+ cells of the naive, central memory, regulatory and stem cell-like memory types were sorted via CD45RO/CCR7/CD25/CD127/CD95/CD27. V usage is TRBV15 and J usage is TRBJ2-3; TRBD2 aligns across 9 bases. This sequence originates from a woman aged 30 to 39 in good health. Sequencing was carried out using naive CD4+ T cells from blood. CDR3 amino acids: CATSRTSGSTDTQYF. CDR3 sequence (DNA): TGTGCCACCAGCAGGACTAGCGGATCCACAGATACGCAGTATTTT.